The clone carrying this T cell receptor beta chain was seen repeatedly, ten times or more. Researchers took RNA transcripts and amplified TCR beta CDR3 regions from them. HTBI primers were employed in first-round RT-PCR, then a second-round multiplex PCR followed. Using its own MiXCR run on the multiplex PCR reads, TCRdb lists one record per CDR3 protein. The repertoire consists of 350,000 to 450,000 distinct CDR3 sequences, with around 19% occurring once and the leading ten covering around 1.6%. CDR3 length equals 13 residues. V lost 5 bases and J lost 1, with 8 bases in between. Pregnancy or lactation, uncontrolled infections and other autoimmune diseases were grounds for excluding patients. The record originates from a study of Graves' ophthalmopathy and Graves' hyperthyroidism.

This TCR was sampled from a woman younger than 30 with Graves' ophthalmopathy. The V gene is TRBV12-3 or TRBV12-4, the J gene TRBJ1-1; possible D gene TRBD1, 6 bases. Sequencing was carried out using peripheral blood. In DNA, the CDR3 is TGTGCCAGCAGTATGGACAGGAACACTGAAGCTTTCTTT. Protein sequence: CASSMDRNTEAFF.